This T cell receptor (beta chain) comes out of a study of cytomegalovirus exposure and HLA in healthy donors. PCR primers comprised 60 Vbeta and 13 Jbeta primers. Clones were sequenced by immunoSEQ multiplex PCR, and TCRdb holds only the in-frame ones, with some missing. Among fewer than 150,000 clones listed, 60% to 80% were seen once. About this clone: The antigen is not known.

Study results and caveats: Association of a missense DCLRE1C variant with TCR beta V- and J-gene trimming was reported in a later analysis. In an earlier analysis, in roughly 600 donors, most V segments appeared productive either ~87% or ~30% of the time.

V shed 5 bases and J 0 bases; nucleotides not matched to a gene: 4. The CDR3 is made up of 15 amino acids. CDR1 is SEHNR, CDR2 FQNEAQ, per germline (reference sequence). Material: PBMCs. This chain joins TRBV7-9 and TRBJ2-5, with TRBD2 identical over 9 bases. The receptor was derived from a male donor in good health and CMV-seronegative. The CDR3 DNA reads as TGTGCCAGCAGCCCGCGACTAGCGGACCAAGAGACCCAGTACTTC. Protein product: CASSPRLADQETQYF.